Included here is one TCR beta chain sequence, with context. This clone was found a few times. Its antigen has not been determined. Base qualities are not recorded, but no much larger clone differs from it by a single base. The method was the immunoSEQ multiplex PCR assay. For the multiplex PCR, a mixture combining 60 forward primers for TCR Vbeta segments and 13 reverse primers for TCR Jbeta segments was used. Amplification of the CDR3 region of rearranged TCR beta genes was performed with a multiplex PCR assay on genomic DNA. On the Illumina HiSeq System, the amplified TCR beta libraries were sequenced as 87-base-pair reads. In the original analysis: A later analysis tallied roughly 78 million unique TCR beta chains across the 700 or so repertoires, and about 12 million of those chains were shared by two or more donors. Raw reads were error-corrected and collapsed into unique sequences with a nearest-neighbor algorithm that merged closely related sequences to remove PCR and sequencing errors. CDR3 sequences were aligned to IMGT reference sequences to assign V, D and J gene segments. Each retained sequence needed at least a six-nucleotide match to both a V gene segment and a J gene segment. A rearrangement was called productive if the CDR3 had no stop codons and remained in frame with V and J, and every other rearrangement was called non-productive. Following IMGT convention, CDR3 was defined as the stretch from the second conserved V-encoded cysteine up to the conserved J-encoded phenylalanine. In an earlier analysis of roughly 610 of the donors, sequences lacking an unambiguous match to a single V gene segment were excluded. An earlier analysis of just under 600 of the donors called V segments functional above 56.7% productive rearrangements and segregating when the between-donor standard deviation exceeded 5%. A statistical classification framework was built to diagnose cytomegalovirus status from the catalog of TCR beta chain sequences. In a later analysis, TCR nucleotide sequences were compared against IMGT/GENE-DB human TR gene sequences so that V and J genes could be assigned. Using the TCRdist pipeline, a later analysis assigned CDR3 sequences along with most-parsimonious VDJ recombination scenarios. In a later analysis, each TCR beta chain was defined by its CDR3 amino acid sequence together with its V-gene family, and reads without a unique V-gene family were excluded. As a way to deal with suspected cross-contamination and a sequencing artifact, a later analysis dropped hundreds of nucleotide sequences that were highly shared and had low generation probability. For each public chain, a later analysis derived a clonal expansion index from normalized ranks of inferred template counts within each repertoire. A later analysis computed generation probabilities with a VDJ recombination model fitted to out-of-frame rearrangements, and checked the results against IGoR. Hypergeometric tests were used in a later analysis to score TCR-TCR, TCR-HLA and TCR-CMV co-occurrence, with a repertoire-size bias correction applied to the TCR pairs. A later analysis estimated false discovery rates by permuting HLA or CMV assignments 20 times. A later analysis grouped co-occurring TCRs with DBSCAN, adding TCRdist sequence similarity when clustering within HLA-allele-positive subsets. Co-occurrence clustering excluded repertoires with fewer than 30,000 or more than 120,000 public chains, plus five with anomalous nucleotide sharing. What TCRdb holds here is the immuneACCESS table cut down to in-frame rearrangements. Part of the clones is not present; checked against another copy, under half of the missing clones reflect an unresolved V gene, and the others are unexplained. From that table come the V and J calls and clone size; the DNA was used to work out D and trimming. The sample table lists 130,000 or so clones, 6.5% to 9.5% of them with a count of one. The biggest ten clones account for less than 7% of the sample.

The CDR3, cysteine through phenylalanine, is 16 amino acids long. CDR3 DNA is the only sequence kept; it has 48 bases, read in frame from the first base. Ends trimmed: V by 3 bases, J by 7 bases; bases unmatched to a gene: 8. Looking up the germline V gene (reference sequence) yields CDR1 WNHNN and CDR2 SYGVQD. This record comes from a study of cytomegalovirus exposure and HLA in healthy donors (dated by TCRdb to the late 2010s). A note on the overall study: According to an earlier analysis of a few hundred of the donors, roughly 180 million T cells yielded roughly 110 million unique TCR beta sequences and 276 Gb of sequence data. Roughly 300 gigabases of sequencing data and around 90 million unique TCR sequences made up an early release that covered fewer than 650 HLA-typed donors. The genetic ancestry cluster associated with self-reported Caucasian donors included 70% to 85% of the 398 genotyped donors. The study aimed to test whether cataloging public T cell receptors could reveal signatures of past pathogen exposure. The T cell repertoires of 666 subjects were profiled by immunosequencing and related to cytomegalovirus serostatus. In addition to the first cohort of approximately 650 subjects, a separate validation cohort of 120 different subjects was used. To predict cytomegalovirus infection status, the study brought together high-throughput TCR immunosequencing, statistical association of individual TCRs with disease status, and machine learning. A later analysis re-examined previously published TCR beta repertoires from 610 or so donors and added high-resolution HLA genotyping to investigate patterns of TCR occurrence. The later analysis used no new phenotypic data to find candidate immune exposures, relying instead on TCR beta sequences and their occurrence across donors. An earlier analysis of approximately 640 of the donors applied high-throughput TCR beta sequencing to assess whether each TCR beta V gene segment acted as functional or pseudogenic. Donor age, sex, ethnicity and CMV serostatus were compiled together with the repertoire data. A later genetic analysis used genome-wide SNP genotypes for about 65% of the roughly 670 donors, treating that subset as a discovery cohort. Every repertoire in the discovery cohort had been generated on one and the same sequencing platform. Both class I and class II loci were covered by HLA typing, at four-digit resolution. Typing coverage varied by locus: about 629-640 donors for A, B, C, DRB1 and DQB1; approximately 500 for DQA1; about 590 for DPA1; more than 450 for DPB1. Roughly 5 DR-DQ haplotypes were handled as single units for association and clustering, since linkage in the cohort was strong. Among 398 genotyped donors of the cohort, an average of approximately 230,000 unique TCR beta nucleotide sequences were sequenced per donor, 15% to 20% of them non-productive.

In total, 666 healthy bone marrow donors made up the cohort. At the time of sampling, every cohort member was nominally healthy, though immune exposures that went unrecorded were likely present. The donor tested CMV seronegative, placing the donor among the 350 or so seronegative members of the cohort. Each donor provided a peripheral blood sample, and peripheral blood mononuclear cells were used for TCR beta sequencing. The Qiagen DNeasy Blood Extraction Kit was used to extract genomic DNA from the blood cell samples. Study-wide findings and limitations: The study listed 164 TCR beta chains as associated with cytomegalovirus. In a later analysis, TCR association rates were found to vary across HLA loci, with the most associated TCRs seen for DRB1 alleles and the fewest for HLA-C alleles. A later genetic analysis associated a missense DCLRE1C variant with V-gene and J-gene trimming of TCR beta chains, and an independent cohort replicated the association. Linkage disequilibrium might explain the correlated functional status among segregating V segments, but an unknown experimental factor could not be excluded. Because counts were too low, approximately 15 rarely observed V segments, including chromosome 9 orphons, were excluded from the earlier analysis of 587 of the donors. In an earlier analysis of some 500 of the donors, most TCR beta V segments appeared in productive rearrangements about 87% or about 30% of the time, broadly matching IMGT annotations. Because some donors lacked HLA typing at each locus, the association tests relied only on the typed subset. According to the authors, the approach could potentially be generalized to other disease states and immunological phenotypes. Most TCR sequences were observed very rarely across donors, whereas some public TCRs were present in many individuals. In vitro tests confirmed that a few of the cytomegalovirus-associated TCR beta chains recognize cytomegalovirus antigens. When HLA alleles, especially DR and DQ, strongly co-occurred, attributing TCR associations to individual alleles was difficult. Roughly uniform sequencing depth across donors was assumed in presence/absence analyses, although this assumption may not hold. A later analysis found that HLA-associated TCR beta chains were more clonally expanded and had lower generation probabilities than equally common non-associated chains. A further reported finding was that TCR beta sequences accurately predicted the HLA-A and HLA-B alleles for most subjects in the first cohort. A later genetic analysis reported fewer N-insertions in productive TCRs among donors in an Asian-associated ancestry cluster than the roughly 640-donor mean. Immune exposure information for the cohort was limited to CMV serostatus. The classifier was reported to diagnose cytomegalovirus status with high specificity and sensitivity in both the original and validation cohorts. According to a later analysis, most CMV-associated TCR beta chains appeared to be HLA-restricted, and the HLA associations seemed to be driven largely by CMV exposure. Because the 87-base-pair reads could not distinguish some IMGT-functional V segments, including TRBV6-2 and TRBV6-3, those segments were excluded. A cluster of highly shared sequence variants was judged likely to represent a technical artifact of the sequencing pipeline. According to a later analysis, parvovirus B19, influenza, CMV and Epstein-Barr virus appeared linked to several top co-occurrence clusters. In this cohort, only TCR beta chains were sequenced, and detectable features were limited by the absence of alpha or paired-chain data. In a later analysis, over 15,000 TCR beta sequences were associated with specific HLA alleles at a false discovery rate of 0.05.

The chain employs TRBV10-1 and TRBJ2-2, and 10 junction bases match TRBD1. The sample comprised PBMCs. The source is a man aged 35 to 55 in good health and CMV-seronegative. The CDR3 region: CASSDLPGQGSGELFF. The DNA sequence is TGCGCCAGCAGTGACCTTCCGGGACAGGGGAGCGGGGAGCTGTTTTTT.